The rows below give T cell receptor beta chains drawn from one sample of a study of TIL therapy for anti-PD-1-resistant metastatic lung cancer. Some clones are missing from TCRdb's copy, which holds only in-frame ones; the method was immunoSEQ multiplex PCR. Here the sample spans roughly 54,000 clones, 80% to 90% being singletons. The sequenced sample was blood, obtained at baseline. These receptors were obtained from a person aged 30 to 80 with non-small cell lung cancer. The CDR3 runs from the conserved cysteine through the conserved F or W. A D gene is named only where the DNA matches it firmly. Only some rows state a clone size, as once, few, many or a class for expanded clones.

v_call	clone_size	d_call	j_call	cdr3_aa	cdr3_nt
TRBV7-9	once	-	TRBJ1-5	CASSFGMQPQHF	TGTGCCAGCAGCTTCGGTATGCAGCCCCAGCATTTT
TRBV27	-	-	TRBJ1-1	CASSFRENTEAFF	TGTGCCAGCAGCTTCCGGGAAAACACTGAAGCTTTCTTT
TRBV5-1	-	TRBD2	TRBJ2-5	CASSLWVSGSRETQYF	TGCGCCAGCAGCTTGTGGGTTAGCGGGAGTAGGGAGACCCAGTACTTC
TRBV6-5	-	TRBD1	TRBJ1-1	CASKTGVNAEAFF	TGTGCCAGCAAGACAGGGGTTAACGCTGAAGCTTTCTTT
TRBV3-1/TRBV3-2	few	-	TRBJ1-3	CASSSGYSGNTIYF	TGTGCCAGCAGCAGCGGGTACTCTGGAAACACCATATATTTT
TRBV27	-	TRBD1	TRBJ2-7	CASSSGTGRGEQYF	TGTGCCAGCAGTTCTGGGACAGGGCGCGGAGAGCAGTACTTC
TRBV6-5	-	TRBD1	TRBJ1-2	CASSFGQVQEGYGYTF	TGTGCCAGCAGTTTTGGACAGGTACAAGAGGGCTATGGCTACACCTTC
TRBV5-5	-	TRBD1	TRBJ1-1	CASSSPRDRNTEAFF	TGTGCCAGCAGCTCACCCCGGGACAGAAACACTGAAGCTTTCTTT
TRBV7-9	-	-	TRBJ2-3	CASSLSGARTDTQYF	TGTGCCAGCAGCTTGTCGGGAGCTCGCACAGATACGCAGTATTTT
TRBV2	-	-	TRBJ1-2	CASSAQGSGYTF	TGTGCCAGCAGTGCGCAGGGGAGCGGCTACACCTTC
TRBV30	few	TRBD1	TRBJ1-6	CAWRAGGKSPLHF	TGTGCCTGGAGGGCAGGGGGCAAGTCACCCCTCCACTTT
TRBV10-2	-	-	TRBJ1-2	CASSEPTPGSYGYTF	TGCGCCAGCAGTGAGCCTACCCCAGGGTCCTATGGCTACACCTTC
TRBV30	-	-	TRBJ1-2	CAWNRVYGYTF	TGTGCCTGGAATCGGGTCTATGGCTACACCTTC
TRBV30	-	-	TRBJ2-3	CAWSGGGTDTQYF	TGTGCCTGGAGTGGAGGGGGCACAGATACGCAGTATTTT
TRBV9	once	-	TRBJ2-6	CASSFQGSGANVLTF	TGTGCCAGCAGTTTTCAGGGCTCTGGGGCCAACGTCCTGACTTTC
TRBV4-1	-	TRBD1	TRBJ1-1	CASSQDLGQRVYEAFF	TGCGCCAGCAGCCAAGATCTGGGACAGAGAGTTTATGAAGCTTTCTTT
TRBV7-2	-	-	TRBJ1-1	CASSSGLSTEAFF	TGTGCCAGCAGCTCTGGACTGAGCACTGAAGCTTTCTTT
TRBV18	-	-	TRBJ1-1	CASSPAGLNTEAFF	TGTGCCAGCTCACCAGCAGGTTTGAACACTGAAGCTTTCTTT
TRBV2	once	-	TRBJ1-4	CASRTYAAAEELFF	TGTGCCAGCAGGACGTATGCGGCGGCGGAGGAACTGTTTTTT
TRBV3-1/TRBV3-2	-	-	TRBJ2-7	CASSQGVWGEQYF	TGTGCCAGCAGCCAAGGGGTTTGGGGTGAGCAGTACTTC
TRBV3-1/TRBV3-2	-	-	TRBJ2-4	CASSQDPRNIQYF	TGTGCCAGCAGCCAAGACCCGAGAAACATTCAGTACTTC
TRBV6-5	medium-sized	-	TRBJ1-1	CASKTLGSTEAFF	TGTGCCAGCAAAACCTTGGGATCCACTGAAGCTTTCTTT
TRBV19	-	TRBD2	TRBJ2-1	CASSIRLAGVDNEQFF	TGTGCCAGTAGTATCCGGCTAGCGGGAGTGGACAATGAGCAGTTCTTC
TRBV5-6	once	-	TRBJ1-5	CASSLAGGDQPQHF	TGTGCCAGCAGCTTGGCAGGAGGCGATCAGCCCCAGCATTTT
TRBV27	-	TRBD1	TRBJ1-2	CASRRQGAYGYTF	TGTGCCAGCAGGCGACAGGGGGCGTATGGCTACACCTTC
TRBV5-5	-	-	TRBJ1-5	CASSLGQPNQPQHF	TGTGCCAGCAGCTTGGGACAGCCAAATCAGCCCCAGCATTTT
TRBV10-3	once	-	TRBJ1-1	CAISESWGNTEAFF	TGTGCCATCAGTGAGTCTTGGGGGAACACTGAAGCTTTCTTT
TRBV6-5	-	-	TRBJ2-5	CASRQGQETQYF	TGTGCCAGCAGACAGGGACAAGAGACCCAGTACTTC
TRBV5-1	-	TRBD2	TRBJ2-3	CASSSLAGDTDTQYF	TGCGCCAGCAGCTCCTTAGCGGGAGACACAGATACGCAGTATTTT
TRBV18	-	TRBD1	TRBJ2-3	CASSTGTGNTDTQYF	TGTGCCAGCTCCACCGGGACAGGGAATACAGATACGCAGTATTTT
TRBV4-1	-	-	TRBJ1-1	CASSQEEWITEAFF	TGCGCCAGCAGCCAAGAGGAGTGGATCACTGAAGCTTTCTTT
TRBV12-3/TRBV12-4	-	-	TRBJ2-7	CASSLLNEQYF	TGTGCCAGCAGTTTATTGAATGAGCAGTACTTC
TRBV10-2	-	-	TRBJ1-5	CASMGGEGSAISNQPQHF	TGCGCCAGCATGGGGGGAGAAGGTTCCGCAATAAGCAATCAGCCCCAGCATTTT
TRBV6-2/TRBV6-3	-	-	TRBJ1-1	CASSTRNTEAFF	TGTGCCAGCAGCACCCGGAACACTGAAGCTTTCTTT